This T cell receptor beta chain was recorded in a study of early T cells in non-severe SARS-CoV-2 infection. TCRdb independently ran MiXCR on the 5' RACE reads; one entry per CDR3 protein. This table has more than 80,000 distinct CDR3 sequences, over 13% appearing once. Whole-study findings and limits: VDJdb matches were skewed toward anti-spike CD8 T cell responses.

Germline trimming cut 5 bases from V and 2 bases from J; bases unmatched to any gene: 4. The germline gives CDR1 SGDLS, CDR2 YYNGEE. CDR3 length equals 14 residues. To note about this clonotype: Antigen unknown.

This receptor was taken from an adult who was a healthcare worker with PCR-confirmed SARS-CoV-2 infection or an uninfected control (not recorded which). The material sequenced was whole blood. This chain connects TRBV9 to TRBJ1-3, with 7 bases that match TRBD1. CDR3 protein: CASSRQGAGNTIYF. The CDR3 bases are TGTGCCAGCAGTCGACAGGGTGCTGGAAACACCATATATTTT.